These 25 T cell receptor beta chains were sequenced from one sample in a study of blood T cell repertoires in COVID-19. Some clones are missing from TCRdb's copy, which holds only in-frame ones; the method was immunoSEQ multiplex PCR. The table lists roughly 500,000 clones, 88% of them singletons. Specimen: PBMCs or T cells enriched from blood (not recorded which). The receptors were gathered from a woman between 40 and 55 years old who had recovered from COVID-19.

The rearrangement links TRBV10-2 to TRBJ1-2, with D uncertain. CDR1 is WSHSY and CDR2 is SAAADI in the germline V gene. The CDR3 runs to 17 residues. V gave up 3 bases and J gave up 0 bases, with 17 bases separating them. The CDR3 DNA reads as TGCGCCAGCAGTGATACAGCGAGGGTATACCCTAACTATGGCTACACCTTC. Its translation: CASSDTARVYPNYGYTF.

The rearrangement uses TRBV27 and TRBJ2-3, with D maybe TRBD1 (6 bases). V lost 2 bases and J 6 bases, leaving 6 bases between the germline ends. CDR1 and CDR2 from the germline V gene are MNHEY and SMNVEV (reference sequence). The CDR3 has 12 residues. CDR3 amino acids: CASSLRGDTQYF. In DNA form, the CDR3 reads TGTGCCAGCAGTTTAAGGGGGGATACGCAGTATTTT.

A few counts support this clone. This rearrangement joins TRBV5-4 to TRBJ1-6; perhaps TRBD1 as D (6 bases). Germline lookup yields CDR1 SGHNT and CDR2 YYREEE (reference sequence). The CDR3 totals 16 residues. Between the trimmed V and J ends, which lost 0 bases and 7 bases, there was a span of 14 bases. CDR3 sequence reads: CASSLGDRLYNSPLHF. The CDR3, as DNA: TGTGCCAGCAGCTTGGGAGACAGGCTTTACAATTCACCCCTCCACTTT.

The chain links TRBV27 to TRBJ2-7; 11 bases are shared with TRBD2. CDR1 is MNHEY, CDR2 SMNVEV, per germline (reference sequence). The CDR3 extends over 14 amino acids. The junction had 10 bases not matched to a gene; V was cut back by 6 bases and J by 9 bases. The CDR3 bases are TGTGCCAGCAGGCCGGGACTAGCGGCCTTTCGGCAGTACTTC. Protein sequence: CASRPGLAAFRQYF.

The V call is TRBV9, the J call TRBJ2-1, with D perhaps matching TRBD1 (5 bases). Per germline, CDR1 SGDLS and CDR2 YYNGEE. The CDR3 sequence is 13 residues long. The V end was cut by 0 bases, the J end by 6 bases, with 7 bases between. The DNA of the CDR3 is TGTGCCAGCAGCGTAGAGCAGGGCAATGAGCAGTTCTTC. Translation gives CASSVEQGNEQFF. Full variable domain (rest looked up from reference TRBV9 and TRBJ2-1): DSGVTQTPKHLITATGQRVTLRCSPRSGDLSVYWYQQSLDQGLQFLIQYYNGEERAKGNILERFSAQQFPDLHSELNLSSLELGDSALYFCASSVEQGNEQFFGPGTRLTVL.

J is TRBJ1-2 and V is TRBV2; D is unresolved. The germline gives CDR1 SNHLY, CDR2 FYNNEI. V was trimmed by 2 bases and J by 4 bases, leaving 8 bases between them. The CDR3 loop spans 13 amino acids. The DNA for the CDR3 is TGTGCCAGCAGTGAAAAGGGAGGCTATGGCTACACCTTC. Translating it yields CASSEKGGYGYTF.

The CDR3 DNA follows: TGTGCCAGCCCTTTACTAGCGGGAGTCGCCGGGGAGCTGTTTTTT. It codes for CASPLLAGVAGELFF. The chain links TRBV7-9 to TRBJ2-2, with 11 positions matching TRBD2. V trimming: 8 bases; J trimming: 6 bases; junction bases outside the gene matches: 8. Germline lookup yields CDR1 SEHNR and CDR2 FQNEAQ (reference sequence). The CDR3 is 15 amino acids. Filled out from reference TRBV7-9 and TRBJ2-2, the complete variable domain reads DTGVSQNPRHKITKRGQNVTFRCDPISEHNRLYWYRQTLGQGPEFLTYFQNEAQLEKSRLLSDRFSAERPKGSFSTLEIQRTEQGDSAMYLCASPLLAGVAGELFFGEGSRLTVL.

The CDR3 protein is CASSTGGAQETQYF. The CDR3 nucleotides are TGTGCCAGCAGCACCGGGGGTGCACAAGAGACCCAGTACTTC. The V call is TRBV7-2, the J call TRBJ2-5, with TRBD2 as a possible D gene (6 bases). This CDR3 has 14 amino acids. Germline assignment: CDR1 SGHTA and CDR2 FQGNSA. The ends were cut back, 5 bases at V and 2 bases at J, with 12 bases in the middle.

This clone showed up just a few times. The genes are TRBV19 and TRBJ1-2, with 10 bases that match TRBD1. V shed 7 bases, J shed 8 bases, and the junction held 7 bases outside the gene matches. The CDR3 extends over 13 amino acids. The germline gives CDR1 LNHDA, CDR2 SQIVND (reference sequence). Written as DNA, the CDR3 is TGTGCCAGTAATTCCGGGACAGGGGTAGGCTACACCTTC. The encoded protein is CASNSGTGVGYTF. The full variable domain, completed using reference TRBV19 and TRBJ1-2, is DGGITQSPKYLFRKEGQNVTLSCEQNLNHDAMYWYRQDPGQGLRLIYYSQIVNDFQKGDIAEGYSVSREKKESFPLTVTSAQKNPTAFYLCASNSGTGVGYTFGSGTRLTVV.

The chain joins TRBV2 to TRBJ1-2; 10 bases line up with TRBD1. The CDR3 runs to 12 residues. Germline V CDR1 and CDR2: SNHLY, FYNNEI. Trimming cost V 4 bases and J 7 bases; bases outside gene matches: 0. CDR3 DNA sequence: TGTGCCAGCAGTGGGGACAGGGGTGGCTACACCTTC. Protein: CASSGDRGGYTF.

This chain connects TRBV29-1 to TRBJ2-5; TRBD2 agrees at 12 bases. This CDR3 has 17 residues. Looked up from germline, CDR1 is SQVTM and CDR2 is ANQGSEA. V dropped 8 bases and J dropped 7; count of bases not matched to a gene: 20. CDR3 amino acids: CSTQGGGLAGHRATQYF. CDR3 in DNA: TGCAGCACTCAAGGGGGGGGACTAGCGGGCCACAGGGCGACCCAGTACTTC.

The chain links TRBV27 to TRBJ1-2, with a tentative D call TRBD1 (5 bases). Germline CDR1 is MNHEY and CDR2 is SMNVEV (reference sequence). The germline V and J ends were trimmed by 2 bases and 2 bases, with 15 bases remaining between them. This CDR3 region has 16 residues. Here the CDR3 reads CASSLRQGWRNYGYTF. The CDR3, as DNA: TGTGCCAGCAGTTTACGGCAGGGTTGGAGAAACTATGGCTACACCTTC.

The chain links TRBV19 to TRBJ2-7; tentatively, D is TRBD1 (5 bases). The germline CDR1 and CDR2 sequences are LNHDA and SQIVND (reference sequence). Between the trimmed V and J ends, which lost 6 bases and 0 bases, there was a span of 9 bases. This CDR3 is built from 13 residues. The CDR3 is CASRDTLSYEQYF. CDR3 in DNA: TGTGCCAGTAGGGACACACTCTCCTACGAGCAGTACTTC.

The chain joins TRBV7-2 to TRBJ2-3; 7 nucleotides match TRBD2. V lost 5 bases, J lost 1 base, and 6 bases stayed unmatched. This CDR3 contains 15 residues. Germline V lookup: CDR1 SGHTA, CDR2 FQGNSA. CDR3 DNA: TGTGCCAGCAGCCCCGTCGGGAGGCGCACAGATACGCAGTATTTT. Its protein is CASSPVGRRTDTQYF.

The rearrangement joins TRBV7-9 to TRBJ2-1; 10 nucleotides match TRBD1. Germline V gene lookup returns CDR1 SEHNR and CDR2 FQNEAQ (reference sequence). V was clipped by 5 bases and J by 4 bases; unmatched bases: 17. The CDR3 covers 19 residues. Here the CDR3 DNA reads TGTGCCAGCAGCCCTATGTATCCAATCCGGGACAGGGGATACAATGAGCAGTTCTTC. The encoded protein is CASSPMYPIRDRGYNEQFF.

The chain has TRBV7-9 and TRBJ1-1; D is uncertain. Germline CDR1 reads SEHNR; CDR2 reads FQNEAQ (reference sequence). The CDR3 is 12 amino acids. The V gene lost 7 bases and the J gene lost 0 bases, with 6 bases spanning the gap. The CDR3 sequence is CASTLVNTEAFF. The CDR3, as DNA: TGTGCCAGCACCCTAGTGAACACTGAAGCTTTCTTT.

This chain links TRBV29-1 with TRBJ1-1; D unresolved. CDR1 and CDR2 from the germline V gene are SQVTM and ANQGSEA. CDR3 size: 13 residues. Trimming cost V 3 bases and J 0 bases, with 8 bases left between them. CDR3: CSVERLLNTEAFF. The CDR3 DNA is TGCAGCGTTGAGAGACTGCTGAACACTGAAGCTTTCTTT.

The V gene is TRBV20-1, the J gene TRBJ1-5, with D hard to call. CDR3 length: 15 residues. Germline CDR1 is DFQATT and CDR2 is SNEGSKA (reference sequence). Trimming removed 3 bases from V and 7 bases from J, with 19 bases in between. CDR3: CSASWGVSISQPQHF. In nucleotides, the CDR3 is TGCAGTGCTAGTTGGGGAGTATCGATATCCCAGCCCCAGCATTTT.

The rearrangement joins TRBV9 to TRBJ2-3; the D gene is possibly TRBD1 (7 bases). V gave up 4 bases and J gave up 5 bases, with 11 bases separating them. The CDR3 runs to 13 residues. Per the germline V gene, CDR1 is SGDLS and CDR2 is YYNGEE. The CDR3 region has the DNA TGTGCCAGCAGCTTCCAGGGGGGAGATACGCAGTATTTT. Translated, it gives CASSFQGGDTQYF. Drawing the rest from reference TRBV9 and TRBJ2-3, the complete variable domain is DSGVTQTPKHLITATGQRVTLRCSPRSGDLSVYWYQQSLDQGLQFLIQYYNGEERAKGNILERFSAQQFPDLHSELNLSSLELGDSALYFCASSFQGGDTQYFGPGTRLTVL.

This clone was picked up one time. This sequence joins TRBV24-1 and TRBJ1-4; no clear D. Deletions cut 4 bases from V and 4 bases from J, with 12 bases between. This CDR3 comprises 15 residues. CDR1 is KGHDR, CDR2 SFDVKD, per germline. The CDR3 is CATSDGTEFNEKLFF. CDR3 bases: TGTGCCACCAGTGACGGAACAGAGTTTAATGAAAAACTGTTTTTT.

The gene calls are TRBV6-5 and TRBJ2-7; TRBD2 aligns across 9 bases. The CDR3 loop spans 10 amino acids. From germline, CDR1 is MNHEY and CDR2 SVGAGI. Here the CDR3 reads CCAGGVEQYF. DNA for the CDR3: TGTTGCGCGGGGGGGGTCGAGCAGTACTTC.

The chain is built from TRBV10-3 and TRBJ2-1; 9 bases align to TRBD2. The CDR3 loop spans 15 amino acids. Germline V gives CDR1 ENHRY, CDR2 SYGVKD. V lost 7 bases and J lost 3; bases outside the gene matches: 7. In DNA form, the CDR3 reads TGTGCCATCAACGATGCGGGAGGGGGCTACAATGAGCAGTTCTTC. Translated, it gives CAINDAGGGYNEQFF.

The gene calls are TRBV6-5 and TRBJ1-4; TRBD1 aligns across 7 bases. The CDR3 runs to 14 residues. Germline loops: CDR1 MNHEY, CDR2 SVGAGI. The junction had 2 bases not matched to a gene; V was cut back by 2 bases and J by 5 bases. The CDR3 region is CASSYMGQNEKLFF. CDR3 DNA: TGTGCCAGCAGTTACATGGGACAGAATGAAAAACTGTTTTTT.

V usage is TRBV9 and J usage is TRBJ2-3; D call uncertain. The V gene lost 0 bases and the J gene lost 6 bases, with 5 bases spanning the gap. CDR3 length equals 12 residues. Germline V gene data show CDR1 as SGDLS and CDR2 as YYNGEE. CDR3 nucleotides: TGTGCCAGCAGCGTAGGTTATGATACGCAGTATTTT. Translated, it gives CASSVGYDTQYF.

This rearrangement joins TRBV12-3 or TRBV12-4 to TRBJ1-2; no firm D call. The CDR3 loop spans 13 amino acids. Trimming cost V 7 bases and J 8 bases, with 17 bases left between them. Here the CDR3 DNA reads TGTGCCAGCATGGGCGCGTTAACCGGCGGCTACACCTTC. As protein: CASMGALTGGYTF.